This T cell receptor beta chain was retrieved from a study of shared clonotypes between healthy human individuals. Study at large: Samples came from two female and a few male donors aged 18 to 49.

This CDR3 contains 15 residues. CDR1 is SGHAT, CDR2 FQNNGV, per germline. V was shortened by 2 bases and J by 1 base, with 10 bases between the two germline ends. Assay used: immunoSEQ multiplex PCR; TCRdb lists only in-frame clones, some missing. The sample lists about 2 million clones, 85% to 95% seen once, with 0.13% in the top ten. Study conclusions and caveats: Researchers sampled only blood; tissue repertoires likely differ. Sorted-subset samples were not fully sequenced, rarefaction indicated.

About this clone itself: Antigen unknown.

This sequence was found in a man aged 18 to 30 in good health. The material sequenced was naive CD4+ T cells sorted from blood. Subset reported: CD45RA+ positively selected. The rearrangement uses TRBV11-2 and TRBJ2-3, with D perhaps matching TRBD2 (6 bases). CDR3 residues: CASSLRAGRTDTQYF. In DNA, the CDR3 is TGTGCCAGCAGCTTAAGAGCGGGCCGCACAGATACGCAGTATTTT.